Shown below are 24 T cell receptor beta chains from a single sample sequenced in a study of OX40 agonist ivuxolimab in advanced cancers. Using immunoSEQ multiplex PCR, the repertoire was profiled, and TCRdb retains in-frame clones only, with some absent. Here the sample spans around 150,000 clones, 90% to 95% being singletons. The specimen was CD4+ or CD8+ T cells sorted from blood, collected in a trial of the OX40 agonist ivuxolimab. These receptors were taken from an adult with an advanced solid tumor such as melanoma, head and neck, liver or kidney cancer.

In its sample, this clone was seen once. CDR3 nucleotides: TGTGCCAGTAGTATAGGAATCGAAAACACCATATATTTT. Protein sequence: CASSIGIENTIYF. The chain joins TRBV19 to TRBJ1-3; the D is unclear. The V and J ends lost 1 base and 6 bases respectively, with 7 bases between them. Germline V gene sequence: CDR1 LNHDA, CDR2 SQIVND (reference sequence). The CDR3 is made up of 13 amino acids. The entire variable domain, with the rest obtained from reference TRBV19 and TRBJ1-3, is as follows: DGGITQSPKYLFRKEGQNVTLSCEQNLNHDAMYWYRQDPGQGLRLIYYSQIVNDFQKGDIAEGYSVSREKKESFPLTVTSAQKNPTAFYLCASSIGIENTIYFGEGSWLTVV.

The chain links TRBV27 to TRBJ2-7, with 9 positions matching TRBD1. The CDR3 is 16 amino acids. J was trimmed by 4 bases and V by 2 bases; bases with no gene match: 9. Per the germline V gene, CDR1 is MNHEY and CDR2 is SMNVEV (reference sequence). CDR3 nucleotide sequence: TGTGCCAGCAGTTTAAGGAGCCCGGGACAGGGTTACGAGCAGTACTTC. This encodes CASSLRSPGQGYEQYF.

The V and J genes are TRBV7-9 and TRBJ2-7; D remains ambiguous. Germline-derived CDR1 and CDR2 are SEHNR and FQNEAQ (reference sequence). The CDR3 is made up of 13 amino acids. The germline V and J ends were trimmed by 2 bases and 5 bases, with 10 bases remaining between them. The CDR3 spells CASSLSGGNEQYF. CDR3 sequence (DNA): TGTGCCAGCAGCTTAAGTGGTGGGAACGAGCAGTACTTC.

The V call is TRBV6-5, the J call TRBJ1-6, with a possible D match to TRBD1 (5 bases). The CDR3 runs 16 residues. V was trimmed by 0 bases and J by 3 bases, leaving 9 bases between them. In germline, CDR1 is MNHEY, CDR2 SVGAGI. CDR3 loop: CASSYSGLIYNSPLHF. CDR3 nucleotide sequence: TGTGCCAGCAGTTACTCGGGGCTCATCTATAATTCACCCCTCCACTTT.

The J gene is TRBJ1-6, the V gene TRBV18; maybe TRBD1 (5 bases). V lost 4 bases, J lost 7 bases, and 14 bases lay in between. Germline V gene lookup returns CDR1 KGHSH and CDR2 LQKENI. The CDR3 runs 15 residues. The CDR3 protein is CASSRDGGINSPLHF. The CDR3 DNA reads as TGTGCCAGCTCACGAGACGGGGGAATCAATTCACCCCTCCACTTT.

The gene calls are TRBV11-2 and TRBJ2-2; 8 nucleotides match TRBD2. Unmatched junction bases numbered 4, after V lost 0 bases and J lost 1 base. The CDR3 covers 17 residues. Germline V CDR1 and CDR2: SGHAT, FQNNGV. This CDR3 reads CASSLEGSGGNTGELFF. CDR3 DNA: TGTGCCAGCAGCTTAGAAGGGAGCGGGGGGAACACCGGGGAGCTGTTTTTT.

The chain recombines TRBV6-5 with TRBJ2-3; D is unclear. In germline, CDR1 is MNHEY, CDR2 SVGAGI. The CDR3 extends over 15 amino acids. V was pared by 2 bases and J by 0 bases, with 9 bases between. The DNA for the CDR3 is TGTGCCAGCAGTTACGACACCCCTAGCACAGATACGCAGTATTTT. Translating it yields CASSYDTPSTDTQYF.

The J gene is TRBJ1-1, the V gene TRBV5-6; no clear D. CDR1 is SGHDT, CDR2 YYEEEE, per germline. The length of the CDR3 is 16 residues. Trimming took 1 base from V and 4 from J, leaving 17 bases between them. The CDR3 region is CASSLIPGPSGTEAFF. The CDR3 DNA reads TGTGCCAGCAGCTTGATACCCGGGCCCTCGGGCACTGAAGCTTTCTTT.

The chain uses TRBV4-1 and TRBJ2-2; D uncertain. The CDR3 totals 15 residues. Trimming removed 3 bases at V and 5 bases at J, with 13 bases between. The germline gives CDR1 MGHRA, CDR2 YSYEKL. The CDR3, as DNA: TGCGCCAGCAGCCATGGCATAATAAGTACCGGGGAGCTGTTTTTT. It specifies CASSHGIISTGELFF.

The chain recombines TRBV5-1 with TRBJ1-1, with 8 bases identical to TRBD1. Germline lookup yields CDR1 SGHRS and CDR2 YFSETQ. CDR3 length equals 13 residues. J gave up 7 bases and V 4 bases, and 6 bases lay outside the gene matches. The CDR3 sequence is CASSGTGTGEAFF. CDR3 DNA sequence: TGCGCCAGCAGCGGGACTGGGACAGGTGAAGCTTTCTTT.

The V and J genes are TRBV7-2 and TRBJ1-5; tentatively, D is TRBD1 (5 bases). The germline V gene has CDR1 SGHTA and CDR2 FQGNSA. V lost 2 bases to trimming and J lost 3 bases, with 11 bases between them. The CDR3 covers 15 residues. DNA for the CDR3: TGTGCCAGCAGCTTAACACAGGCATACAATCAGCCCCAGCATTTT. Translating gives CASSLTQAYNQPQHF.

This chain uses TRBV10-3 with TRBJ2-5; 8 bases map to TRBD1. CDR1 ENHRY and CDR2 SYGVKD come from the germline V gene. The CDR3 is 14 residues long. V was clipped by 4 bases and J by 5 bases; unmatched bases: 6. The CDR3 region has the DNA TGTGCCATCAGTGGGGGGGACAGGACGGAGACCCAGTACTTC. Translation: CAISGGDRTETQYF.

DNA of the CDR3: TGTGCCAGTAGTATCGCAGGGGGAGGGGAAGCTTTCTTT. Translated: CASSIAGGGEAFF. This chain connects TRBV19 to TRBJ1-1, with TRBD1 matching over 7 bases. The CDR3 extends over 13 amino acids. The V gene's germline CDR1 is LNHDA and CDR2 SQIVND (reference sequence). The ends lost 3 bases at V and 8 bases at J; junction bases unmatched: 6.

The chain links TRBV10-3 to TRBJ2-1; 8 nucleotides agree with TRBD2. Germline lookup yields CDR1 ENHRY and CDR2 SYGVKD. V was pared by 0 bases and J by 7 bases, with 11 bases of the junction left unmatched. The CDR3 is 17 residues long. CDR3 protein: CAISESTSGWDSNEQFF. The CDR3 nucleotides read TGTGCCATCAGTGAGTCCACTAGCGGATGGGATTCTAATGAGCAGTTCTTC.

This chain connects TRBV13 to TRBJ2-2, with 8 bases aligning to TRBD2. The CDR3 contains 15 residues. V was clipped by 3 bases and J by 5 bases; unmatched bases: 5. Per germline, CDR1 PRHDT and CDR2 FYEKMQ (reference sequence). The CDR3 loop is CASSFSGVWTGELFF. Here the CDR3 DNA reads TGTGCCAGCAGCTTTAGCGGGGTTTGGACCGGGGAGCTGTTTTTT. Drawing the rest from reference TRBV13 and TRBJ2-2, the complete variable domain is AAGVIQSPRHLIKEKRETATLKCYPIPRHDTVYWYQQGPGQDPQFLISFYEKMQSDKGSIPDRFSAQQFSDYHSELNMSSLELGDSALYFCASSFSGVWTGELFFGEGSRLTVL.

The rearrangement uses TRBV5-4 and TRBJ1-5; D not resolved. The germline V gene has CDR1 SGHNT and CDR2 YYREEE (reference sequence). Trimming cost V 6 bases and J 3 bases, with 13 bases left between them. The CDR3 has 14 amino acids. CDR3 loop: CASNPRATNQPQHF. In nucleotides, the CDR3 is TGTGCCAGCAACCCCCGGGCCACCAATCAGCCCCAGCATTTT.

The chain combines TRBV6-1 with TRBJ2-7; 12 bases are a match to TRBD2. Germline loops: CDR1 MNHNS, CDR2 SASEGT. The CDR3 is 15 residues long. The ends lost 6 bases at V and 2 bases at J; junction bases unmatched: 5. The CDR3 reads CASRATSGRTYEQYF. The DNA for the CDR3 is TGTGCCAGCAGAGCGACTAGCGGGAGAACCTACGAGCAGTACTTC.

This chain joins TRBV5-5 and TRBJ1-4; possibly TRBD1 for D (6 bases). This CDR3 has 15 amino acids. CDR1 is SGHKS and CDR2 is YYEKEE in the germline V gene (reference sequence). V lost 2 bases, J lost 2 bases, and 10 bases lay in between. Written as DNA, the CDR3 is TGTGCCAGCAGCTTTATGACAGGCACTAATGAAAAACTGTTTTTT. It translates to CASSFMTGTNEKLFF.

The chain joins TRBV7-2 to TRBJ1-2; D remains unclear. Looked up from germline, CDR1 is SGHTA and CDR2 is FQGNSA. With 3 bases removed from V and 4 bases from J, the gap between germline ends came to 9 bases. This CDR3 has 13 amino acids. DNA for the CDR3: TGTGCCAGCAGCTTGACGGTACCCTATGGCTACACCTTC. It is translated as CASSLTVPYGYTF.

The CDR3 region is CASSPGGLSTDTQYF. CDR3 bases: TGTGCCAGCAGCCCCGGCGGCCTCAGCACAGATACGCAGTATTTT. V is TRBV7-3 and J is TRBJ2-3; D gene ambiguous. The CDR3 extends over 15 amino acids. The germline V gene encodes CDR1 SGHTA and CDR2 FQGTGA. Trimming took off 5 bases at V and 0 bases at J, with 12 bases between the two ends.

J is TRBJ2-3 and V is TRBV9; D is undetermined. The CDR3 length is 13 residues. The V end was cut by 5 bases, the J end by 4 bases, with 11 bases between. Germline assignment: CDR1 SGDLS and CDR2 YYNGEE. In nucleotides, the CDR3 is TGTGCCAGCAGTGGGTCCACTCCAGATACGCAGTATTTT. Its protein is CASSGSTPDTQYF.

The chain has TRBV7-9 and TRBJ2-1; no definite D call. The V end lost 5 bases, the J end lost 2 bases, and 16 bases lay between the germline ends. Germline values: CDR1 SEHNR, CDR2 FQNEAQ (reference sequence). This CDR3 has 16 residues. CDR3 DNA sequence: TGTGCCAGCAGCCCTGGGCCCACCCCCACCTACAATGAGCAGTTCTTC. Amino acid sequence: CASSPGPTPTYNEQFF.

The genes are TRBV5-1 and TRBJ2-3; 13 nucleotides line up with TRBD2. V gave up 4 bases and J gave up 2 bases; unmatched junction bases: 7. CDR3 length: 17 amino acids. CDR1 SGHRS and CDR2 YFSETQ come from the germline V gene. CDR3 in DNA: TGCGCCAGCAGCGAGACTAGCGGGGGGCGGTTCACAGATACGCAGTATTTT. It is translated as CASSETSGGRFTDTQYF.

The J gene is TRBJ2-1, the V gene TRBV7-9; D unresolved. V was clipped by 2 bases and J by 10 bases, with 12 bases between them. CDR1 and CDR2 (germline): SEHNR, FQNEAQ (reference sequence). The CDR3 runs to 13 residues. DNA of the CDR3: TGTGCCAGCAGCTTATCGGAATTCCTAGAGCAGTTCTTC. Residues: CASSLSEFLEQFF.